This passage covers 9 T cell receptor beta chains from one sample sequenced in a study of cytomegalovirus exposure and HLA in healthy donors. Only in-frame clones appear in the TCRdb table, and some are missing; sequencing was by immunoSEQ multiplex PCR. The data hold 100,000 to 150,000 clones, with roughly 87% observed a single time. Sample: PBMCs. These receptors came from a woman between 18 and 30 years old in good health and CMV-seronegative.

In its sample, this clone was seen once. The chain uses TRBV6-6 and TRBJ2-7; 8 positions agree with TRBD1. This CDR3 is 15 amino acids long. The germline V gene has CDR1 MNHNY and CDR2 SVGAGI (reference sequence). With 7 bases clipped from V and 3 bases from J, the junction kept 11 bases outside the gene matches. DNA for the CDR3: TGTGCCAGCACCGCCAGAGCAGGGGGCTTCTACGAGCAGTACTTC. Translation gives CASTARAGGFYEQYF.

The CDR3 reads CASSVAFGGTDTQYF. CDR3 DNA sequence: TGTGCCAGCAGCGTAGCTTTCGGGGGCACAGATACGCAGTATTTT. The chain is built from TRBV9 and TRBJ2-3; perhaps TRBD2 as D (5 bases). The germline V gene has CDR1 SGDLS and CDR2 YYNGEE. Trimming shortened V by 0 bases and J by 1 base, and 9 bases separated the two germline ends. The CDR3 extends over 15 amino acids.

The chain carries TRBV18 and TRBJ1-1, with a weak D call TRBD1 (6 bases). This CDR3 contains 15 residues. Germline V lookup: CDR1 KGHSH, CDR2 LQKENI. V dropped 0 bases and J dropped 3 bases, with 11 bases sitting between them. In nucleotides, the CDR3 is TGTGCCAGCTCACCACCTTCCAGGGGTCACACTGAAGCTTTCTTT. Amino acid sequence: CASSPPSRGHTEAFF.

This chain uses TRBV6-1 with TRBJ1-3, with unresolved D. This CDR3 region has 11 residues. V lost 4 bases and J lost 8, with 6 bases in between. Germline V gene sequence: CDR1 MNHNS, CDR2 SASEGT. The CDR3 loop reads CASSVYDTIYF. The CDR3, as DNA: TGTGCCAGCAGTGTTTATGACACCATATATTTT.

The V and J genes are TRBV6-5 and TRBJ1-1; no clear D gene. With 3 bases removed from V and 1 base from J, the gap between germline ends came to 12 bases. The CDR3 spans 15 residues. CDR1 MNHEY and CDR2 SVGAGI come from the germline V gene. CDR3 in amino acids: CASSYALSRNTEAFF. The CDR3 DNA is TGTGCCAGCAGTTATGCTCTCTCTAGGAACACTGAAGCTTTCTTT.

This chain joins TRBV5-5 and TRBJ1-4; TRBD1 agrees at 8 bases. CDR1 and CDR2 (germline): SGHKS, YYEKEE (reference sequence). The V and J ends lost 2 bases and 8 bases, in that order; junction bases with no gene match: 5. The CDR3 has 14 amino acids. CDR3 in DNA: TGTGCCAGCAGCTTTAGGACAGGGTACGAAAAACTGTTTTTT. Translating it yields CASSFRTGYEKLFF.

The rearrangement uses TRBV14 and TRBJ2-3; 7 nucleotides match TRBD2. CDR3 length: 17 residues. Germline CDR1 SGHDN, CDR2 FVKESK. Losses at the gene ends were 3 bases for V and 7 bases for J; bases not matched to a gene: 16. CDR3 sequence: CASSQLPPGLRMNTQYF. In DNA, the CDR3 is TGTGCCAGCAGCCAGCTTCCGCCGGGACTACGCATGAATACGCAGTATTTT.

This clone was seen more than once but under ten times. The chain is built from TRBV19 and TRBJ1-5, with D unclear. The CDR3 sequence is 14 residues long. Trimming shortened V by 5 bases and J by 7 bases, and 15 bases separated the two germline ends. Germline CDR1 reads LNHDA; CDR2 reads SQIVND (reference sequence). In DNA, the CDR3 is TGTGCCAGTAGTCTATCTTCCCTCAGGCAGCCCCAGCATTTT. It is translated as CASSLSSLRQPQHF. Full variable domain (remainder filled in from reference TRBV19 and TRBJ1-5): DGGITQSPKYLFRKEGQNVTLSCEQNLNHDAMYWYRQDPGQGLRLIYYSQIVNDFQKGDIAEGYSVSREKKESFPLTVTSAQKNPTAFYLCASSLSSLRQPQHFGDGTRLSIL.

V and J are TRBV5-1 and TRBJ1-2, with a possible D match to TRBD1 (5 bases). From germline, CDR1 is SGHRS and CDR2 YFSETQ. The V gene lost 4 bases and the J gene lost 11 bases, with 27 bases spanning the gap. The CDR3 runs 16 residues. CDR3 bases: TGCGCCAGCAGCCCGGAGGTTCTTGGAGGGGCGACAGATTACACCTTC. It is translated as CASSPEVLGGATDYTF.